A single sample gave rise to the 14 T cell receptor beta chains below, sequenced in a study of cytomegalovirus exposure and HLA in healthy donors. Use of 60 Vbeta and 13 Jbeta primers characterized the PCR. This table comes from immunoSEQ multiplex PCR, and its TCRdb copy is limited to in-frame clones, with some not included. There are 160,000 or so clones in the sample; just under 80% occur only once, and roughly 1.2% lies in the top ten. Sequencing was done on a sample of PBMCs. The receptors originated from a woman aged 45-59 years in good health and CMV-seronegative.

This clone has more than one count but fewer than ten. This chain connects TRBV7-3 to TRBJ2-2; TRBD1 is a possible D gene (6 bases). Germline V gene lookup returns CDR1 SGHTA and CDR2 FQGTGA. This CDR3 comprises 14 residues. Trimming took off 3 bases at V and 1 base at J, with 6 bases between the two ends. The CDR3 sequence is CASSLDRNTGELFF. The CDR3 nucleotides read TGTGCCAGCAGCTTGGACAGGAACACCGGGGAGCTGTTTTTT.

The chain is built from TRBV18 and TRBJ1-4, with a weak D call TRBD1 (6 bases). The CDR3 extends over 14 amino acids. Trimming took off 6 bases at V and 5 bases at J, with 13 bases between the two ends. CDR1 is KGHSH, CDR2 LQKENI, per germline. The CDR3 reads CASSPDRTNEKLFF. DNA of the CDR3: TGTGCCAGCTCGCCCGACAGGACGAATGAAAAACTGTTTTTT. Filled out from reference TRBV18 and TRBJ1-4, the complete variable domain reads NAGVMQNPRHLVRRRGQEARLRCSPMKGHSHVYWYRQLPEEGLKFMVYLQKENIIDESGMPKERFSAEFPKEGPSILRIQQVVRGDSAAYFCASSPDRTNEKLFFGSGTQLSVL.

V and J are TRBV7-8 and TRBJ2-1; TRBD2 matches at 14 bases. The junction had 9 bases not matched to a gene; V was cut back by 1 base and J by 10 bases. This CDR3 has 17 amino acids. The germline V gene has CDR1 SGHVS and CDR2 FQNEAQ. The CDR3 bases are TGTGCCAGCAGCTTAGGGGGGACTAGCGGGAGAAGTGGAGAGCAGTTCTTC. This sequence encodes CASSLGGTSGRSGEQFF.

CDR3 sequence reads: CASSQVPGTQYQETQYF. The DNA for the CDR3 is TGCGCCAGCAGCCAAGTCCCAGGAACCCAGTACCAAGAGACCCAGTACTTC. The chain has TRBV4-1 and TRBJ2-5, with D uncertain. V lost 1 base and J 0 bases, leaving 15 bases between the germline ends. From germline, CDR1 is MGHRA and CDR2 YSYEKL. The CDR3 is 17 residues long.

The gene calls are TRBV29-1 and TRBJ1-5; 9 bases match TRBD1. With V trimmed by 4 bases and J by 9 bases, 4 bases remained unmatched. CDR3 size: 12 residues. From germline, CDR1 is SQVTM and CDR2 ANQGSEA. The CDR3 DNA reads as TGCAGCGTTGGCGTGGACAGGGGGCCCCAGCATTTT. This encodes CSVGVDRGPQHF.

The chain recombines TRBV6-5 with TRBJ1-2; TRBD1 agrees at 7 bases. J lost 4 bases, V lost 0 bases, and 8 bases had no gene match. CDR3 length equals 16 residues. In germline, CDR1 is MNHEY, CDR2 SVGAGI. The CDR3: CASSYSRHRGGYGYTF. CDR3 sequence (DNA): TGTGCCAGCAGTTACTCGAGGCACAGGGGTGGCTATGGCTACACCTTC.

The V gene is TRBV7-3, the J gene TRBJ2-1, with 9 bases that match TRBD2. This CDR3 contains 17 residues. The germline V gene has CDR1 SGHTA and CDR2 FQGTGA. The junction had 9 bases not matched to a gene; V was cut back by 2 bases and J by 4 bases. The CDR3 loop reads CASSLGGGRAGYNEQFF. For the CDR3, the DNA is TGTGCCAGCAGCTTAGGAGGCGGGAGGGCGGGATACAATGAGCAGTTCTTC.

The rearrangement uses TRBV5-1 and TRBJ2-1; possibly TRBD2 for D (6 bases). CDR3 length: 18 amino acids. V was clipped by 3 bases and J by 3 bases, with 22 bases between them. CDR1 is SGHRS and CDR2 is YFSETQ in the germline V gene. CDR3 nucleotide sequence: TGCGCCAGCAGCTCCTTAGTAAGCCCTAGCGCCTACTACAATGAGCAGTTCTTC. This codes for CASSSLVSPSAYYNEQFF. Combining the CDR3 with reference TRBV5-1 and TRBJ2-1 gives the whole variable domain KAGVTQTPRYLIKTRGQQVTLSCSPISGHRSVSWYQQTPGQGLQFLFEYFSETQRNKGNFPGRFSGRQFSNSRSEMNVSTLELGDSALYLCASSSLVSPSAYYNEQFFGPGTRLTVL.

The chain carries TRBV7-6 and TRBJ2-7; D might be TRBD1 (5 bases). There are 13 residues in the CDR3. Germline values: CDR1 SGHVS, CDR2 FNYEAQ. V lost 2 bases to trimming and J lost 3 bases, with 8 bases between them. CDR3 nucleotides: TGTGCCAGCAGCTTATCGACAGTCTACGAGCAGTACTTC. This translates into CASSLSTVYEQYF.

The rearrangement joins TRBV25-1 to TRBJ1-6; possible D gene TRBD1, 5 bases. Germline CDR1 is MGHDK and CDR2 is SYGVNS. Trimming shortened V by 9 bases and J by 6 bases, and 9 bases separated the two germline ends. This CDR3 has 12 amino acids. The CDR3 is CASRTSNSPLHF. CDR3 bases: TGTGCCAGTAGGACATCTAATTCACCCCTCCACTTT.

The chain combines TRBV7-3 with TRBJ2-3, with D perhaps TRBD1 (6 bases). The CDR3 loop spans 16 amino acids. Trimming removed 2 bases from V and 2 bases from J, with 14 bases in between. The germline V gene encodes CDR1 SGHTA and CDR2 FQGTGA. CDR3 residues: CASSLGGHRNTDTQYF. DNA of the CDR3: TGTGCCAGCAGCTTAGGGGGACACCGGAACACAGATACGCAGTATTTT.

The V and J genes are TRBV5-6 and TRBJ1-2; D remains ambiguous. The CDR3 totals 15 residues. CDR1 and CDR2 (germline): SGHDT, YYEEEE. The V end lost 0 bases, the J end lost 5 bases, and 14 bases lay between the germline ends. The CDR3 DNA reads as TGTGCCAGCAGCTTGGCCGTGGCGGGCCCTTATGGCTACACCTTC. As protein: CASSLAVAGPYGYTF.

V and J are TRBV7-2 and TRBJ2-7; D ambiguous. The CDR3 extends over 13 amino acids. Trimming pared 3 bases from V and 1 base from J, leaving 7 bases between. Germline CDR1 SGHTA, CDR2 FQGNSA. The CDR3 nucleotides are TGTGCCAGCAGCTTCGACTTTTCCTACGAGCAGTACTTC. Its protein product is CASSFDFSYEQYF.

The chain employs TRBV19 and TRBJ2-4; 7 bases fit TRBD1. Trimming cost V 6 bases and J 1 base; bases outside gene matches: 6. The germline V gene has CDR1 LNHDA and CDR2 SQIVND (reference sequence). CDR3 length: 15 amino acids. The CDR3, as DNA: TGTGCCAGTAGGGGGACAGCGAGGGCCAAAAACATTCAGTACTTC. It codes for CASRGTARAKNIQYF.